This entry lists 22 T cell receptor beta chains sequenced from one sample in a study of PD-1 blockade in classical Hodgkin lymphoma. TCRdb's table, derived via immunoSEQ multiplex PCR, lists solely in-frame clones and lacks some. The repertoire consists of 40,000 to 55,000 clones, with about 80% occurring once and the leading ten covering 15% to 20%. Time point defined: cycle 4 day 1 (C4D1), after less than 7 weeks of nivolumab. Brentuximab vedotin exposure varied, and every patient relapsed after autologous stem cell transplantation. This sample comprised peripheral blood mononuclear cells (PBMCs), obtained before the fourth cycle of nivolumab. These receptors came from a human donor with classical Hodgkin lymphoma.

The CDR3 DNA reads as TGTGCCAGCAGTTTCGATGGGACGGTGCACGAGCAGTACTTC. Amino acid sequence: CASSFDGTVHEQYF. V is TRBV28 and J is TRBJ2-7, with D possibly being TRBD1 or TRBD2 (5 bases each). V was clipped by 3 bases and J by 5 bases, with 14 bases between them. The CDR3 sequence is 14 residues long. Germline loops: CDR1 MDHEN, CDR2 SYDVKM.

The CDR3 sequence: CASSYPSGYEQYF. The DNA for the CDR3 is TGTGCCAGCAGTTACCCCAGCGGCTACGAGCAGTACTTC. The chain uses TRBV6-5 and TRBJ2-5, with D possibly being TRBD2 (5 bases). Matching the DNA end better, TRBJ2-7 makes the J call doubtful. The germline V gene has CDR1 MNHEY and CDR2 SVGAGI. The CDR3 is 13 residues long.

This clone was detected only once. The CDR3 region has the DNA TGTGCCAGCAGTCGGACTAGCGGGGGGACGATTTACAATGAGCAGTTCTTC. This sequence encodes CASSRTSGGTIYNEQFF. V is TRBV2 and J is TRBJ2-1, with 14 bases lining up with TRBD2. With 5 bases clipped from V and 4 bases from J, the junction kept 7 bases outside the gene matches. The CDR3 has 17 residues. CDR1 is SNHLY and CDR2 is FYNNEI in the germline V gene.

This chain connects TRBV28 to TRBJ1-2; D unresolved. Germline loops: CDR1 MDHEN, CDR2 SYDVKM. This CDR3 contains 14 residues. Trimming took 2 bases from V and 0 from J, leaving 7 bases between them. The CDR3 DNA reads TGTGCCAGCAGTTTACGGTTTCCTAACTATGGCTACACCTTC. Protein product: CASSLRFPNYGYTF.

CDR3 in amino acids: CAISESIQGGEQYF. The DNA of the CDR3 is TGTGCCATCAGTGAGTCAATACAGGGGGGAGAGCAGTACTTC. The chain uses TRBV10-3 and TRBJ2-7; the match to TRBD1 covers 8 bases. Germline V gene sequence: CDR1 ENHRY, CDR2 SYGVKD. CDR3 length: 14 amino acids. The V segment lost 0 bases and the J segment 7 bases; nucleotides outside the gene matches: 5.

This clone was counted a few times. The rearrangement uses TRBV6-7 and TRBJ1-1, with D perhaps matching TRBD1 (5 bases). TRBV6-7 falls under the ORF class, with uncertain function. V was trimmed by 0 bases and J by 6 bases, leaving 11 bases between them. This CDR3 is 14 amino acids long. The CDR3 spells CASSYSLGGAEAFF. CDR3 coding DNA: TGTGCCAGCAGTTACTCCCTGGGGGGGGCTGAAGCTTTCTTT.

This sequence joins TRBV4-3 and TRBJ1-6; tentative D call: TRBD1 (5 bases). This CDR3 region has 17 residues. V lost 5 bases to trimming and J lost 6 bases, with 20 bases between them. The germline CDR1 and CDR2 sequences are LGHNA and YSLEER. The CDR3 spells CASSSLSFRDGNSPLHF. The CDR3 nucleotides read TGCGCCAGCAGCTCCTTATCTTTCCGGGACGGTAATTCACCCCTCCACTTT.

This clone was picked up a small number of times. The CDR3 reads CASSRGVQETQYF. In nucleotides, the CDR3 is TGTGCCAGCAGCCGCGGGGTCCAAGAGACCCAGTACTTC. The chain joins TRBV7-3 to TRBJ2-5; D might be TRBD2 (6 bases). Germline V gene data show CDR1 as SGHTA and CDR2 as FQGTGA. The CDR3 is made up of 13 amino acids. The ends were cut back, 5 bases at V and 1 base at J, with 8 bases in the middle.

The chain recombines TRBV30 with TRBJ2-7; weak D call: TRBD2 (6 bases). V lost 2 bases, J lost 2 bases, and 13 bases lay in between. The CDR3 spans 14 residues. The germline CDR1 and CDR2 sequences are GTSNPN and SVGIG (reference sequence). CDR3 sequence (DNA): TGTGCCTGGAGTTCAGGGAGGATTCCCTACGAGCAGTACTTC. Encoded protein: CAWSSGRIPYEQYF.

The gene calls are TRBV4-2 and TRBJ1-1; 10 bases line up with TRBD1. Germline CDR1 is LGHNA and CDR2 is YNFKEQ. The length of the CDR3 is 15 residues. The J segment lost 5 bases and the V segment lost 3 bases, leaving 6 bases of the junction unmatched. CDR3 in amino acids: CASSQGGTGVTEAFF. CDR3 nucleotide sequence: TGTGCCAGCAGCCAGGGCGGGACAGGGGTTACTGAAGCTTTCTTT.

The chain's CDR3 is CASSLGFGDTEAFF. The CDR3 DNA is TGTGCCAGCAGCTTAGGGTTTGGGGACACTGAAGCTTTCTTT. The chain combines TRBV7-9 with TRBJ1-1; D is unclear. Trimming took off 1 base at V and 3 bases at J, with 9 bases between the two ends. This CDR3 comprises 14 residues. CDR1 is SEHNR and CDR2 is FQNEAQ in the germline V gene (reference sequence).

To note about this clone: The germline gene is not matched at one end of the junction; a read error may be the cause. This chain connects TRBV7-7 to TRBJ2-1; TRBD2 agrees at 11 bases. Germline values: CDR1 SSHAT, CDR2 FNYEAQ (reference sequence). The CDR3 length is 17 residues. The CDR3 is CASSLASPGTSGNEQFF. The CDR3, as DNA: TGTGCTAGCAGCTTGGCGTCCCCCGGGACTAGCGGCAATGAGCAGTTCTTC.

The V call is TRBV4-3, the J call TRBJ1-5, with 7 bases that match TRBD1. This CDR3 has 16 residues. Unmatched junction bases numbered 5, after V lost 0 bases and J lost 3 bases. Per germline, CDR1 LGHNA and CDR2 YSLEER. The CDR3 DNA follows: TGCGCCAGCAGCCAAGAGGGGGGACAGAACAATCAGCCCCAGCATTTT. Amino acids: CASSQEGGQNNQPQHF.

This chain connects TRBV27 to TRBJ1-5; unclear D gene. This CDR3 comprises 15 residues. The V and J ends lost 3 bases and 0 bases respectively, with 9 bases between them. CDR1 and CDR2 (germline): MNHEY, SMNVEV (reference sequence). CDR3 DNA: TGTGCCAGCAGTTTTGGAAGGGATAGCAATCAGCCCCAGCATTTT. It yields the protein CASSFGRDSNQPQHF.

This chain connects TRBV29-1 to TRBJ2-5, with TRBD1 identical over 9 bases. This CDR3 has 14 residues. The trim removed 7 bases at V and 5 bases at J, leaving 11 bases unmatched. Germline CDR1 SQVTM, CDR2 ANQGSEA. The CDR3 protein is CSANRDRVGETQYF. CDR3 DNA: TGCAGCGCCAACCGGGACAGGGTGGGGGAGACCCAGTACTTC. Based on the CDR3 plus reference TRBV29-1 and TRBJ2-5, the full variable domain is SAVISQKPSRDICQRGTSLTIQCQVDSQVTMMFWYRQQPGQSLTLIATANQGSEATYESGFVIDKFPISRPNLTFSTLTVSNMSPEDSSIYLCSANRDRVGETQYFGPGTRLLVL.

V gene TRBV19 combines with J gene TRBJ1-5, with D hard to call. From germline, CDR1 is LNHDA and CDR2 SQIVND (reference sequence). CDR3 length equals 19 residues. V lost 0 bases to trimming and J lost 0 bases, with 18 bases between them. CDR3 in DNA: TGTGCCAGTAGTATAGACCCCCCAGGTAGCTCCAATAGCAATCAGCCCCAGCATTTT. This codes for CASSIDPPGSSNSNQPQHF.

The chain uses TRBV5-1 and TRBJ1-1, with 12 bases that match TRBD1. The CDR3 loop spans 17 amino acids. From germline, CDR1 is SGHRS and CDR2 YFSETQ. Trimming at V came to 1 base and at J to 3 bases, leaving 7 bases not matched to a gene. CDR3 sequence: CASSLTWGQGADTEAFF. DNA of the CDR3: TGCGCCAGCAGCTTGACGTGGGGACAGGGGGCAGACACTGAAGCTTTCTTT. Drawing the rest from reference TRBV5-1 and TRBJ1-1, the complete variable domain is KAGVTQTPRYLIKTRGQQVTLSCSPISGHRSVSWYQQTPGQGLQFLFEYFSETQRNKGNFPGRFSGRQFSNSRSEMNVSTLELGDSALYLCASSLTWGQGADTEAFFGQGTRLTVV.

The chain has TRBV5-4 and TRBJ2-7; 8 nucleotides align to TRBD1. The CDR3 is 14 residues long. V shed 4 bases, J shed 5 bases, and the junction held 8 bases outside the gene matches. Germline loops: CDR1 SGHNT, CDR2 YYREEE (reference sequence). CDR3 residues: CASSPPDRVHEQYF. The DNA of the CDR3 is TGTGCCAGCAGCCCTCCGGACAGGGTCCACGAGCAGTACTTC. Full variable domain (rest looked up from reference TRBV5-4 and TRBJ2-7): ETGVTQSPTHLIKTRGQQVTLRCSSQSGHNTVSWYQQALGQGPQFIFQYYREEENGRGNFPPRFSGLQFPNYSSELNVNALELDDSALYLCASSPPDRVHEQYFGPGTRLTVT.

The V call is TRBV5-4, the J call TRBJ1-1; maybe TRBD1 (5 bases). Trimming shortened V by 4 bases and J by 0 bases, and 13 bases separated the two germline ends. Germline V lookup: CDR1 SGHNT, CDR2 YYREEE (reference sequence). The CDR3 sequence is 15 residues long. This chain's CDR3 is CASSPGSQMNTEAFF. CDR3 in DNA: TGTGCCAGCAGCCCAGGGAGTCAAATGAACACTGAAGCTTTCTTT.

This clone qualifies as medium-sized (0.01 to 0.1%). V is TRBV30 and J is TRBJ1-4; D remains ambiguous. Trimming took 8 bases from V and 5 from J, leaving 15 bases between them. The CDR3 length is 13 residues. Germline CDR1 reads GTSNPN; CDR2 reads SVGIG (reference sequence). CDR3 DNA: TGTGCCCTCCTGCGCCCAGAGAATGAAAAACTGTTTTTT. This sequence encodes CALLRPENEKLFF.

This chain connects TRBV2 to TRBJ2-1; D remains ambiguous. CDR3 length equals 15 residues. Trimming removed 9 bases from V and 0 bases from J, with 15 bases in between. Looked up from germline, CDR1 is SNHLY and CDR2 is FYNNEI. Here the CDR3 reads CASSLALSSYNEQFF. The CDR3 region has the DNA TGTGCCAGTAGCTTGGCTCTGAGCTCCTACAATGAGCAGTTCTTC.

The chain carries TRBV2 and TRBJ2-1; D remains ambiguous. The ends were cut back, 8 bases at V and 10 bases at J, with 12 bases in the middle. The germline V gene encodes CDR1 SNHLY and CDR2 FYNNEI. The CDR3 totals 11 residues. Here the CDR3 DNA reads TGTGCCAGCGATGGGGTGGACGAGCAGTTCTTC. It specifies CASDGVDEQFF.